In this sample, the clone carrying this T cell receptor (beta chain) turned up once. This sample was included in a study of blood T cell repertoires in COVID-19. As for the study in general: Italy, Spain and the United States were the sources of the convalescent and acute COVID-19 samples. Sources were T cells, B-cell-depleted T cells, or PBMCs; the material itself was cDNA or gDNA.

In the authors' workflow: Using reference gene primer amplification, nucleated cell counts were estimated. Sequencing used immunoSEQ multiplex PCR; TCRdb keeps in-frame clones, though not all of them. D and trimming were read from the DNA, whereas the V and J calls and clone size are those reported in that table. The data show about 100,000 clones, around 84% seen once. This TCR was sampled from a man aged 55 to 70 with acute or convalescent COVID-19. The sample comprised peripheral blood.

CDR3 sequence: CASSLGRNTEAFF. The CDR3 DNA sequence: TGTGCCAGCAGCTTGGGCAGGAACACTGAAGCTTTCTTT. The chain couples TRBV7-8 to TRBJ1-1; D is unresolved. CDR3 length: 13 residues. The V and J ends lost 3 bases and 1 base respectively, with 6 bases between them. The germline V gene encodes CDR1 SGHVS and CDR2 FQNEAQ.